The rows below give T cell receptor beta chains drawn from one sample of a study of blood T cell repertoires in COVID-19. Clones were sequenced by immunoSEQ multiplex PCR, and TCRdb holds only the in-frame ones, with some missing. The sample lists approximately 100,000 clones, 87% occurring once. What was sequenced was peripheral blood. Receptors originate from a man aged 50-60 years with acute or convalescent COVID-19. Both conserved end residues are part of each CDR3. The D gene is left open where the match is weak. Size tells how often a clone was seen (once, few, many) or the class of an expanded clone, and some rows leave it out.

abundance: NA; v_gene: TRBV5-1; j_gene: TRBJ1-1; d_gene: NA; CDR3aa: CASSLPADRAFF; CDR3nt: TGCGCCAGCAGCTTGCCGGCTGACAGAGCTTTCTTT
abundance: NA; v_gene: TRBV7-5; j_gene: TRBJ2-3; d_gene: NA; CDR3aa: CVRSLTSGRTDTQYF; CDR3nt: TGTGTCAGAAGCTTGACTAGCGGGAGGACAGATACGCAGTATTTT
abundance: once; v_gene: TRBV5-4; j_gene: TRBJ2-7; d_gene: TRBD2; CDR3aa: CASSPKGGQGTYEQYF; CDR3nt: TGTGCCAGCAGCCCCAAGGGAGGGCAAGGCACCTACGAGCAGTACTTC
abundance: NA; v_gene: TRBV7-3; j_gene: TRBJ2-7; d_gene: TRBD2; CDR3aa: CASSLVEGGPGEQYF; CDR3nt: TGTGCCAGCAGCTTAGTTGAGGGAGGGCCGGGTGAGCAGTACTTC
abundance: NA; v_gene: TRBV7-9; j_gene: TRBJ1-1; d_gene: TRBD1; CDR3aa: CASSYGQGAGDEAFF; CDR3nt: TGTGCCAGCAGCTATGGACAGGGGGCAGGCGATGAAGCTTTCTTT
abundance: NA; v_gene: TRBV30; j_gene: TRBJ2-3; d_gene: TRBD2; CDR3aa: CAWNSGLAVTDTQYF; CDR3nt: TGTGCCTGGAATTCGGGACTAGCGGTCACAGATACGCAGTATTTT
abundance: NA; v_gene: TRBV5-6; j_gene: TRBJ2-2; d_gene: TRBD1; CDR3aa: CASSTSGTAAITGELFF; CDR3nt: TGTGCCAGCAGCACGTCCGGGACAGCGGCCATCACCGGGGAGCTGTTTTTT
abundance: NA; v_gene: TRBV12-5; j_gene: TRBJ2-1; d_gene: NA; CDR3aa: CASGLVLGGEGGMGWSYNEQFF; CDR3nt: TGTGCTAGTGGTTTGGTACTGGGCGGTGAAGGGGGAATGGGGTGGTCCTACAATGAGCAGTTCTTC
abundance: NA; v_gene: TRBV3-1/TRBV3-2; j_gene: TRBJ2-2; d_gene: TRBD2; CDR3aa: CASSQRTSGNTGELFF; CDR3nt: TGTGCCAGCAGCCAAAGGACTAGCGGTAACACCGGGGAGCTGTTTTTT
abundance: NA; v_gene: TRBV24-1; j_gene: TRBJ2-5; d_gene: TRBD2; CDR3aa: CATSDLPGTSGRATETQYF; CDR3nt: TGTGCCACCAGTGATTTGCCCGGGACTAGCGGGAGGGCCACGGAGACCCAGTACTTC
abundance: NA; v_gene: TRBV3-1/TRBV3-2; j_gene: TRBJ2-7; d_gene: TRBD1; CDR3aa: CASAQGVSYEQYF; CDR3nt: TGTGCCAGCGCCCAGGGGGTGTCCTACGAGCAGTACTTC
abundance: few; v_gene: TRBV2; j_gene: TRBJ1-5; d_gene: NA; CDR3aa: CASNGLFSDQPQHF; CDR3nt: TGTGCCAGCAACGGACTTTTTTCTGATCAGCCCCAGCATTTT
abundance: NA; v_gene: TRBV25-1; j_gene: TRBJ1-2; d_gene: NA; CDR3aa: CASSDPLRPDAGYTF; CDR3nt: TGTGCCAGCAGTGACCCGTTGAGGCCAGACGCTGGCTACACCTTC
abundance: NA; v_gene: TRBV2; j_gene: TRBJ1-1; d_gene: TRBD1; CDR3aa: CASRERTGGNTEAFF; CDR3nt: TGTGCCAGCAGAGAGAGGACAGGGGGGAACACTGAAGCTTTCTTT
abundance: NA; v_gene: TRBV6-1; j_gene: TRBJ2-7; d_gene: TRBD1; CDR3aa: CASSELRDSSYEQYF; CDR3nt: TGTGCCAGCAGTGAATTAAGGGACAGTTCCTACGAGCAGTACTTC
abundance: once; v_gene: TRBV29-1; j_gene: TRBJ1-2; d_gene: NA; CDR3aa: CSVEPRDTYGYTF; CDR3nt: TGCAGCGTTGAACCCAGGGATACCTATGGCTACACCTTC
abundance: NA; v_gene: TRBV19; j_gene: TRBJ2-1; d_gene: TRBD2; CDR3aa: CASSPGEGVHNEQFF; CDR3nt: TGTGCCAGTAGTCCCGGGGAGGGTGTACACAATGAGCAGTTCTTC
abundance: NA; v_gene: TRBV5-4; j_gene: TRBJ2-5; d_gene: NA; CDR3aa: CASSRKDSYQETQYF; CDR3nt: TGTGCCAGCAGCCGGAAAGACTCGTACCAAGAGACCCAGTACTTC
abundance: few; v_gene: TRBV5-1; j_gene: TRBJ2-3; d_gene: TRBD2; CDR3aa: CASSPASGYTDTQYF; CDR3nt: TGCGCCAGCAGCCCTGCTAGCGGTTACACAGATACGCAGTATTTT
abundance: NA; v_gene: TRBV11-3; j_gene: TRBJ2-7; d_gene: TRBD2; CDR3aa: CASSLGVSGSSYEQYF; CDR3nt: TGTGCCAGCAGCTTAGGGGTTAGCGGGAGCTCCTACGAGCAGTACTTC
abundance: NA; v_gene: TRBV5-1; j_gene: TRBJ2-7; d_gene: NA; CDR3aa: CASSLGGSAYEQYF; CDR3nt: TGCGCCAGCAGCTTGGGGGGCAGTGCCTACGAGCAGTACTTC
abundance: NA; v_gene: TRBV11-2; j_gene: TRBJ2-5; d_gene: TRBD1; CDR3aa: CASSMTGAQETQYF; CDR3nt: TGTGCCAGCAGCATGACAGGGGCTCAAGAGACCCAGTACTTC
abundance: NA; v_gene: TRBV29-1; j_gene: TRBJ2-7; d_gene: TRBD2; CDR3aa: CSVTSGVSYEQYF; CDR3nt: TGCAGCGTCACTAGCGGGGTTTCCTACGAGCAGTACTTC
abundance: NA; v_gene: TRBV29-1; j_gene: TRBJ1-1; d_gene: TRBD1; CDR3aa: CSVGTGNTEAFF; CDR3nt: TGCAGCGTCGGGACAGGGAACACTGAAGCTTTCTTT
abundance: NA; v_gene: TRBV11-2; j_gene: TRBJ1-1; d_gene: TRBD1; CDR3aa: CASSRSTGVRTEAFF; CDR3nt: TGTGCCAGCAGCCGATCGACAGGGGTGCGCACTGAAGCTTTCTTT
abundance: once; v_gene: TRBV9; j_gene: TRBJ2-5; d_gene: NA; CDR3aa: CASSVSSGQETQYF; CDR3nt: TGTGCCAGCAGCGTGAGTAGCGGCCAAGAGACCCAGTACTTC
abundance: NA; v_gene: TRBV28; j_gene: TRBJ2-2; d_gene: TRBD2; CDR3aa: CASSLRLAANTGELFF; CDR3nt: TGTGCCAGCAGTTTAAGACTAGCGGCGAACACCGGGGAGCTGTTTTTT
abundance: few; v_gene: TRBV4-1; j_gene: TRBJ2-7; d_gene: NA; CDR3aa: CASSQGIRSSYEQYF; CDR3nt: TGCGCCAGCAGCCAAGGTATACGCAGCTCCTACGAGCAGTACTTC
abundance: NA; v_gene: TRBV5-6; j_gene: TRBJ2-7; d_gene: NA; CDR3aa: CASSPQGGYEQYF; CDR3nt: TGTGCCAGCAGCCCTCAGGGAGGTTACGAGCAGTACTTC
abundance: NA; v_gene: TRBV28; j_gene: TRBJ2-5; d_gene: TRBD2; CDR3aa: CASSSRDRTSGETQYF; CDR3nt: TGTGCCAGCAGCTCGAGAGATCGGACTAGCGGAGAGACCCAGTACTTC
abundance: NA; v_gene: TRBV2; j_gene: TRBJ2-1; d_gene: NA; CDR3aa: CASTITSSEQFF; CDR3nt: TGTGCCAGCACTATAACTAGCAGTGAGCAGTTCTTC